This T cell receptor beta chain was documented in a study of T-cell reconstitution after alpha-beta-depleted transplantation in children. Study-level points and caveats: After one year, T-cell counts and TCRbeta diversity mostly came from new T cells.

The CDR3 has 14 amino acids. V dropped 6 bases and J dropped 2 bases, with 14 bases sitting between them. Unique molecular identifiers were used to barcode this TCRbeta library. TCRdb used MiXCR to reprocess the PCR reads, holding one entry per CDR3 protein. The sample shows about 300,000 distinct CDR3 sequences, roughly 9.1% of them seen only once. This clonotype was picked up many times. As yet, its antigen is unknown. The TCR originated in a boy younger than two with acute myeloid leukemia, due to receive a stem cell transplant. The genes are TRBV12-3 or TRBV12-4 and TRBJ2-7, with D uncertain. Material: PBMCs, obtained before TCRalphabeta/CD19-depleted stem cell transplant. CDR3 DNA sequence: TGTGCCAGCAGCCCTAGTCTTTGGGCCTACGAGCAGTACTTC. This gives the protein CASSPSLWAYEQYF.